This paragraph reports one TCR beta chain. The data stem from a study of cytomegalovirus exposure and HLA in healthy donors. Profiled with immunoSEQ multiplex PCR; TCRdb holds only in-frame clones, not every one. The table includes about 330,000 clones, 86% detected once. The CDR3 spans 15 residues. Trimming left V 0 bases short and J 2 bases short, with 8 bases between. Germline V gene lookup returns CDR1 MNHEY and CDR2 SVGAGI. Sequencing used PBMCs. V usage is TRBV6-5 and J usage is TRBJ1-3, with a possible D match to TRBD1 (5 bases). The receptor comes from a woman under 30 in good health and CMV-seronegative. CDR3 sequence reads: CASSYSGRAGNTIYF. The CDR3 DNA reads as TGTGCCAGCAGTTACTCGGGCAGGGCTGGAAACACCATATATTTT.